The entry that follows covers one TCR beta chain sequence. Its antigen is undetermined. The data originate from a study of shared clonotypes between healthy human individuals. In the study overall: Per donor, CD8 memory used one plate, CD8 naive used two, CD4 memory used three and CD4 naive used three. Study conclusions and caveats: A generally larger estimated richness was seen in naive subsets than in memory subsets. An expected dependence of interdonor clonotype sharing on sequencing depth was noted.

Several immunoSEQ plates received, in even portions, the genomic DNA of each subset. This table comes from immunoSEQ multiplex PCR, and its TCRdb copy is limited to in-frame clones, with some not included. The sample shows around 640,000 clones, roughly 95% of them seen only once. Germline CDR1 and CDR2: SGHAT and FQNNGV. V dropped 5 bases and J dropped 1 base, with 9 bases sitting between them. This CDR3 region has 14 residues. CD8 cells classed as naive were CD45RO-negative and positively selected for CCR7, excluding terminally differentiated effector memory CD45RA+ cells. The J gene is TRBJ2-4, the V gene TRBV11-2; D remains unclear. The receptor's source is a woman aged 25 to 45 in good health. The sequenced sample was naive CD8+ T cells sorted from blood. CDR3 region: CASSPRSAKNIQYF. CDR3 DNA: TGTGCCAGCAGCCCCCGGTCGGCCAAAAACATTCAGTACTTC.